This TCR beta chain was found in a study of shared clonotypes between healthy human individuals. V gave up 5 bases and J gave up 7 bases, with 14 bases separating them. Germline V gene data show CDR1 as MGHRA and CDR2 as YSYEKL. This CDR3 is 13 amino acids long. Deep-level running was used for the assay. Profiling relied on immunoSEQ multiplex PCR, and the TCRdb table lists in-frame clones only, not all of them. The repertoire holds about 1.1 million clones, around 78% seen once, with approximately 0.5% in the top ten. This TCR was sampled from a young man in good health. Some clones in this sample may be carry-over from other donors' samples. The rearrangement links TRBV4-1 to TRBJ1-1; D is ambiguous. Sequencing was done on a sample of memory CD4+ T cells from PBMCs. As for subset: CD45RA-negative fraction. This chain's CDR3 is CASSSGRALEAFF. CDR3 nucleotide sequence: TGCGCCAGCAGCTCCGGGCGGGCCCTTGAAGCTTTCTTT.